The sequence of this T cell receptor (beta chain) was determined in a study of blood T cell repertoires in COVID-19. V was shortened by 4 bases and J by 4 bases, with 10 bases between the two germline ends. The CDR3 covers 13 residues. Looked up from germline, CDR1 is ENHRY and CDR2 is SYGVKD. Libraries were prepared by immunoSEQ multiplex PCR; TCRdb keeps only in-frame clonotypes and omits some of them. The data hold hundreds of thousands of clones, with 83% observed a single time. The source is a woman aged 50 to 65 who had been exposed to COVID-19. Input material: PBMCs or T cells enriched from blood (not recorded which). The V gene is TRBV10-3, the J gene TRBJ1-2; perhaps TRBD1 as D (6 bases). The CDR3 loop reads CAISGTAGYGYTF. In nucleotides, the CDR3 is TGTGCCATCAGTGGGACAGCAGGCTATGGCTACACCTTC.